This TCR beta chain was identified during a study of blood T cell repertoires in COVID-19. Study context: Sites across the United States, Italy and Spain contributed samples from acute and convalescent COVID-19.

J lost 6 bases, V lost 5 bases, and 3 bases had no gene match. From germline, CDR1 is SGHTA and CDR2 FQGTGA. The CDR3 is 14 amino acids. Libraries were prepared by immunoSEQ multiplex PCR; TCRdb keeps only in-frame clonotypes and omits some of them. The sample shows roughly 60,000 clones, approximately 82% of them seen only once. The rearrangement uses TRBV7-3 and TRBJ2-5; 13 bases line up with TRBD2. Material: peripheral blood. This receptor was taken from a woman aged 55-70 years with acute or convalescent COVID-19. CDR3 region: CASSGTSGVKTQYF. CDR3 nucleotides: TGTGCCAGCAGCGGGACTAGCGGGGTAAAGACCCAGTACTTC. Together with reference TRBV7-3 and TRBJ2-5, the CDR3 gives the full variable domain: GAGVSQTPSNKVTEKGKYVELRCDPISGHTALYWYRQSLGQGPEFLIYFQGTGAADDSGLPNDRFFAVRPEGSVSTLKIQRTERGDSAVYLCASSGTSGVKTQYFGPGTRLLVL.